This TCR beta chain was identified during a study of T-cell memory formation after mild COVID-19. Turning to the study itself: TCR clusters showed largely donor specificity.

This clonotype was seen a few times. The target antigen is unknown. CDR3 length: 13 amino acids. Germline V lookup: CDR1 SQVTM, CDR2 ANQGSEA. V gave up 6 bases and J gave up 4 bases, with 15 bases separating them. TCRdb independently ran MiXCR on the 5' RACE reads; one entry per CDR3 protein. The sample holds 250,000 or so distinct CDR3 sequences, around 17% seen once. Overall study findings and caveats: A second wave expanding day 15 to 37 was CD4+-biased; contracting clones were balanced.

Sequencing was done on a sample of PBMCs or a T cell subset sorted from them (not recorded which). The sequence was obtained from a man aged 18-30 years who had mild COVID-19 (a few samples of this study predate the infection). Cell type and time point are not known. The chain carries TRBV29-1 and TRBJ1-2; perhaps TRBD1 as D (5 bases). In DNA form, the CDR3 reads TGCAGCGTGAGGCTAGGGGAATCCTATGGCTACACCTTC. Amino acid sequence: CSVRLGESYGYTF.